The 15 T cell receptor beta chains below come from one sample, sequenced in a study of spatial heterogeneity in lung cancer. This sample's time point: sample taken at primary tumor resection. Without sorting, whole RNA was sequenced from tumor, nontumor lung or frozen PBMC. TCRdb independently ran MiXCR on the 5' RACE reads; one entry per CDR3 protein. The sample gives tens of thousands of distinct CDR3 sequences, over 6% of which show up once; roughly an eighth is in the top ten. This material consisted of PBMCs, taken at surgery. The source of these receptors is a male donor with early-stage non-small cell lung cancer.

The J gene is TRBJ2-7, the V gene TRBV5-1; 9 nucleotides match TRBD1. This CDR3 is 13 amino acids long. Germline CDR1 reads SGHRS; CDR2 reads YFSETQ. V shed 6 bases and J 4 bases; nucleotides not matched to a gene: 5. The CDR3 is CASTVGQGYEQYF. The CDR3 DNA reads TGCGCCAGCACCGTGGGACAGGGTTACGAGCAGTACTTC.

This clonotype is medium-sized. The chain recombines TRBV7-3 with TRBJ1-5; no clear D. This CDR3 is built from 13 residues. CDR1 and CDR2 (germline): SGHTA, FQGTGA. V was cut by 0 bases and J by 6 bases, with 6 bases left in between. The CDR3 sequence is CASSLTPGQPQHF. CDR3 bases: TGTGCCAGCAGCTTAACCCCCGGTCAGCCCCAGCATTTT.

Relative to its sample, this clonotype is medium-sized (0.01 to 0.1%). The chain employs TRBV7-3 and TRBJ2-1; D gene ambiguous. V shed 4 bases and J shed 0 bases, with 10 bases lying between them. Germline CDR1 and CDR2: SGHTA and FQGTGA. CDR3 size: 15 residues. CDR3 residues: CASSSRKSSYNEQFF. CDR3 coding DNA: TGTGCCAGCAGCTCCCGTAAGAGCTCCTACAATGAGCAGTTCTTC.

This clonotype has at least ten counts. This chain joins TRBV10-3 and TRBJ1-1; D gene unclear. CDR3 length: 12 amino acids. CDR1 ENHRY and CDR2 SYGVKD come from the germline V gene. Trimming left V 2 bases short and J 3 bases short, with 4 bases between. Here the CDR3 reads CAISEPYTEAFF. In DNA form, the CDR3 reads TGTGCCATCAGTGAGCCGTACACTGAAGCTTTCTTT.

At least ten counts were recorded for this clonotype. J is TRBJ2-3 and V is TRBV20-1, with 8 bases aligning to TRBD2. CDR3 length equals 13 residues. In germline, CDR1 is DFQATT, CDR2 SNEGSKA (reference sequence). V trimming: 2 bases; J trimming: 11 bases; junction bases outside the gene matches: 9. DNA for the CDR3: TGCAGTGCTAGATCAATCGGACTAGCAGGGCAGTATTTT. Translation: CSARSIGLAGQYF.

This clonotype occurred a few times. The gene calls are TRBV12-3 or TRBV12-4 and TRBJ1-1; D is unclear. There are 13 residues in the CDR3. V lost 3 bases and J lost 1, with 6 bases in between. DNA for the CDR3: TGTGCCAGCAGTTTTCCCGGGAACACTGAAGCTTTCTTT. Translating it yields CASSFPGNTEAFF.

This clonotype occurred many times. This chain links TRBV2 with TRBJ2-1; a weak D match, TRBD1 (6 bases). This CDR3 spans 14 amino acids. With 3 bases removed from V and 8 bases from J, the gap between germline ends came to 14 bases. CDR1 and CDR2 (germline): SNHLY, FYNNEI. The CDR3 here is CASSDQGSNHEQFF. The DNA of the CDR3 is TGTGCCAGCAGTGACCAGGGGAGTAACCATGAGCAGTTCTTC.

This clonotype came up once. J is TRBJ2-7 and V is TRBV5-1; tentative D call: TRBD2 (6 bases). Deletions cut 5 bases from V and 4 bases from J, with 13 bases between. The CDR3 is 13 residues long. CDR1 is SGHRS, CDR2 YFSETQ, per germline. This chain's CDR3 is CASSPEGMYEQYF. As DNA, the CDR3 is TGCGCCAGCAGTCCGGAGGGTATGTACGAGCAGTACTTC.

This clonotype was seen repeatedly, ten times or more. V is TRBV28 and J is TRBJ2-2; 7 nucleotides line up with TRBD2. V gave up 3 bases and J gave up 7 bases; unmatched junction bases: 8. The CDR3 is 15 amino acids. Germline V gene sequence: CDR1 MDHEN, CDR2 SYDVKM. In nucleotides, the CDR3 is TGTGCCAGCAGTTTGGCAGGAGCGGGGAACGGGGAGCTGTTTTTT. It encodes CASSLAGAGNGELFF.

This clonotype was seen a handful of times. The V and J genes are TRBV20-1 and TRBJ2-5; D assignment may be TRBD1 or TRBD2 (6 bases each). The V and J ends lost 5 bases and 2 bases respectively, with 24 bases between them. The germline gives CDR1 DFQATT, CDR2 SNEGSKA (reference sequence). This CDR3 has 17 amino acids. Here the CDR3 reads CSAPRGFGGRGQETQYF. In nucleotides, the CDR3 is TGCAGTGCTCCCCGTGGGTTTGGGGGGCGAGGGCAAGAGACCCAGTACTTC.

This clonotype was observed a few times. This sequence joins TRBV27 and TRBJ2-1; 8 bases match TRBD2. Germline CDR1 and CDR2: MNHEY and SMNVEV (reference sequence). The trim removed 6 bases at V and 4 bases at J, leaving 8 bases unmatched. The CDR3 is 15 amino acids. The CDR3 here is CASSLTSVQYNEQFF. The CDR3 bases are TGTGCCAGCAGCCTGACTAGCGTCCAATACAATGAGCAGTTCTTC.

This clonotype was counted a few times. V is TRBV7-9 and J is TRBJ2-1; perhaps TRBD2 as D (6 bases). Trimming stripped 8 bases from V and 7 bases from J, with 15 bases between. Germline V CDR1 and CDR2: SEHNR, FQNEAQ (reference sequence). The CDR3 length is 13 residues. CDR3: CASLIGGRNEQFF. DNA for the CDR3: TGTGCCAGCCTGATCGGGGGACGGAATGAGCAGTTCTTC. Using reference TRBV7-9 and TRBJ2-1 for the parts outside the CDR3, the full variable domain is DTGVSQNPRHKITKRGQNVTFRCDPISEHNRLYWYRQTLGQGPEFLTYFQNEAQLEKSRLLSDRFSAERPKGSFSTLEIQRTEQGDSAMYLCASLIGGRNEQFFGPGTRLTVL.

This clonotype was seen repeatedly, ten times or more. The rearrangement joins TRBV12-3 or TRBV12-4 to TRBJ2-7; D ambiguous. V dropped 2 bases and J dropped 3 bases, with 17 bases sitting between them. CDR3 length: 16 residues. The chain's CDR3 is CASSLSPVGPHYEQYF. The CDR3, as DNA: TGTGCCAGCAGTTTAAGCCCCGTCGGACCCCACTACGAGCAGTACTTC.

This clonotype has at least ten counts. The V call is TRBV29-1, the J call TRBJ2-1, with a possible D match to TRBD2 (5 bases). Trimming stripped 4 bases from V and 9 bases from J, with 10 bases between. Germline V gene lookup returns CDR1 SQVTM and CDR2 ANQGSEA. The CDR3 has 11 residues. CDR3 amino acids: CSVGDEGEQFF. The CDR3 coding sequence is TGCAGCGTTGGGGATGAGGGTGAGCAGTTCTTC.

Judged by abundance, this clonotype is medium-sized (0.01 to 0.1%). The rearrangement uses TRBV29-1 and TRBJ2-1; TRBD2 matches 15 bases. The CDR3 runs 15 residues. Unmatched junction bases numbered 9, after V lost 7 bases and J lost 8 bases. Germline CDR1 and CDR2: SQVTM and ANQGSEA. The CDR3 here is CSADNGLAGGDEQFF. The CDR3 DNA sequence: TGCAGCGCCGACAATGGACTAGCGGGAGGGGATGAGCAGTTCTTC.